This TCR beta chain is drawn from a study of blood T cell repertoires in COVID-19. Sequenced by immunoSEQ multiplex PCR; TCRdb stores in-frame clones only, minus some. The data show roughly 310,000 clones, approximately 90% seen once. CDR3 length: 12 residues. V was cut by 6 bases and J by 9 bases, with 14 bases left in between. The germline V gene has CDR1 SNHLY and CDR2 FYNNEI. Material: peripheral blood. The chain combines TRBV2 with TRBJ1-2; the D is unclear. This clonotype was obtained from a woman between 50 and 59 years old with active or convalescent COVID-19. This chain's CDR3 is CASSGTTYSYTF. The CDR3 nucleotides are TGTGCCAGCAGCGGCACTACTTATAGCTACACCTTC.